This is a list of T cell receptor beta chains from one sample in a study of shared clonotypes between healthy human individuals. Measured with immunoSEQ multiplex PCR; TCRdb has only the in-frame clones, and not every one. Among around 300,000 clones listed, over 75% were seen once. The source material was memory CD8+ T cells sorted from blood. These receptors all stem from a man aged 18-30 years in good health. Both conserved end residues are part of each CDR3. A D gene is named only where the DNA matches it firmly. Clone size, where shown, is once, few, many, or a class for clones that have expanded.

j_gene,abundance,d_gene,v_gene,CDR3nt,CDR3aa
TRBJ2-7,once,NA,TRBV28,TGTGCCAGCAGTTGGGTTTCAAGGGTGGGGGAGCAGTACTTC,CASSWVSRVGEQYF
TRBJ2-7,NA,TRBD2,TRBV5-1,TGCGCCAGCAGCTTCCTAGCGGGGGACTACGAGCAGTACTTC,CASSFLAGDYEQYF
TRBJ2-2,NA,NA,TRBV29-1,TGCAGCGTTGACCTACAGGGACGAAACACCGGGGAGCTGTTTTTT,CSVDLQGRNTGELFF
TRBJ2-4,NA,NA,TRBV29-1,TGCAGCGTTGAAGGTTTTTCAGGGTCTGGTGAAAACATTCAGTACTTC,CSVEGFSGSGENIQYF
TRBJ2-7,NA,TRBD2,TRBV7-2,TGTGCCAGCAACCTACCGGGACTAGCGGGAGGCCCCTGGGCCGAGCAGTACTTC,CASNLPGLAGGPWAEQYF
TRBJ1-2,NA,NA,TRBV30,TGTGCCTGGAGTGTGTCAGAAGACTATGGCTACACCTTC,CAWSVSEDYGYTF
TRBJ1-1,NA,NA,TRBV29-1,TGCAGCGTTGAACAGCCGAACACTGAAGCTTTCTTT,CSVEQPNTEAFF
TRBJ1-4,NA,TRBD1,TRBV5-4,TGTGCCAGCAGCTTGAGACAACAGGGGACTAATGAAAAACTGTTTTTT,CASSLRQQGTNEKLFF
TRBJ1-4,NA,NA,TRBV2,TGTGCCAGCAGCCCGGGACGGTGGAATGAAAAACTGTTTTTT,CASSPGRWNEKLFF
TRBJ1-1,NA,NA,TRBV2,TGTGCCAGCACCCTTTCCACTGAAGCTTTCTTT,CASTLSTEAFF
TRBJ1-1,NA,NA,TRBV5-6,TGTGCCAGCAGCGCCTTACCCTCGACGGCTTACACTGAAGCTTTCTTT,CASSALPSTAYTEAFF
TRBJ2-2,NA,TRBD2,TRBV9,TGTGCCAGCAGCGTGGGGACTAGCGGGGATCGCCCGAACACCGGGGAGCTGTTTTTT,CASSVGTSGDRPNTGELFF
TRBJ1-1,NA,TRBD1,TRBV4-1,TGCGCCAGCAGTACAGGGGTGAACACTGAAGCTTTCTTT,CASSTGVNTEAFF
TRBJ1-2,NA,NA,TRBV5-8,TGTGCCAGCAGCCCGCTGGGTGTCGTATCTTGGGCCTTC,CASSPLGVVSWAF
TRBJ2-1,NA,NA,TRBV5-1,TGCGCCAGCAGCTTGGGCAATGAGCAGTTCTTC,CASSLGNEQFF
TRBJ2-4,NA,NA,TRBV27,TGTGCCAGCAGGAAAGCTGGGGCAGGTACTCGCTTAGCCAAAAACATTCAGTACTTC,CASRKAGAGTRLAKNIQYF
TRBJ2-3,NA,NA,TRBV7-7,TGTGCTAGCAGCTTTTCTATGCGCGGACAAACAGATACGCAGTATTTT,CASSFSMRGQTDTQYF
TRBJ1-2,NA,NA,TRBV28,TGTGCCAGCAGTCCCCAACGGAGAGCTAACTATGGCTACACCTTC,CASSPQRRANYGYTF
TRBJ2-3,NA,NA,TRBV13,TGTGCCAGCAGCACCCGGCTAAGCACAGATACGCAGTATTTT,CASSTRLSTDTQYF
TRBJ2-2,NA,NA,TRBV6-1,TGTGCCAGCAGTGGTGGCGGGGAGCTGTTTTTT,CASSGGGELFF
TRBJ2-7,NA,NA,TRBV5-6,TGTGCCAGCAGCCCCCCAGGGGAGAACTACGAGCAGTACTTC,CASSPPGENYEQYF
TRBJ2-5,NA,TRBD1,TRBV6-5,TGTGCCAGCACCGCCTTGGACAGGAGTGAGACCCAGTACTTC,CASTALDRSETQYF
TRBJ1-1,NA,NA,TRBV30,TGTGCCTGGAGTAAACGGACAGAGAACACTGAAGCTTTCTTT,CAWSKRTENTEAFF
TRBJ2-7,NA,NA,TRBV5-6,TGTGCCAGCAGCTTGAGCTCCTACGAGCAGTACTTC,CASSLSSYEQYF
TRBJ1-2,many,NA,TRBV7-8,TGTGCCAGCAGCTTAGTAGGGGATGAATATGGCTACACCTTC,CASSLVGDEYGYTF
TRBJ2-2,NA,NA,TRBV6-5,TGTGCCAGCAGCTCCCGTAACACCGGGGAGCTGTTTTTT,CASSSRNTGELFF
TRBJ2-2,few,NA,TRBV5-4,TGTGCCAGCAGCTTTGACGGGAACACCGGGGAGCTGTTTTTT,CASSFDGNTGELFF
TRBJ2-1,NA,TRBD1,TRBV29-1,TGCAGCGTTCAGGACAGGGCCGGCTCCTACAATGAGCAGTTCTTC,CSVQDRAGSYNEQFF
TRBJ2-5,NA,NA,TRBV11-1,TGTGCCAGCAGCTTCCCACAGGTCCCTCAAGAGACCCAGTACTTC,CASSFPQVPQETQYF
TRBJ2-7,NA,NA,TRBV4-1,TGCGCCAGCAGCAAAGGGTGGACCTACGAGCAGTACTTC,CASSKGWTYEQYF
TRBJ2-3,NA,NA,TRBV28,TGTGCCAGCAGTTCAGGGCATTTGGATACGCAGTATTTT,CASSSGHLDTQYF
TRBJ2-1,NA,NA,TRBV7-9,TGTGCCAGCAGCTCGACCCCGGGATGGGACAATGAGCAGTTCTTC,CASSSTPGWDNEQFF
TRBJ2-3,NA,TRBD1,TRBV7-8,TGTGCCAGCAAACCAAGGGGGCGAGTTCAAGATACGCAGTATTTT,CASKPRGRVQDTQYF
TRBJ2-5,NA,TRBD2,TRBV10-2,TGCGCCAGCAGAACCGGGAGGGCCCAAGAGACCCAGTACTTC,CASRTGRAQETQYF
TRBJ1-5,NA,NA,TRBV4-3,TGCGCCAGCAGCCAAGAGACGGGCAGAGGGCAGCCCCAGCATTTT,CASSQETGRGQPQHF
TRBJ2-5,NA,TRBD1,TRBV7-9,TGTGCCAGCAGCTATGCAGGGGGCCGGGAGACCCAGTACTTC,CASSYAGGRETQYF
TRBJ2-2,NA,NA,TRBV11-3,TGTGCCAGCAGCCCCCTATCTGGGGAGCTGTTTTTT,CASSPLSGELFF
TRBJ2-7,once,NA,TRBV6-6,TGTGCCAGCAGTTACTCCACAGGGCCTAACTCCTACGAGCAGTACTTC,CASSYSTGPNSYEQYF
TRBJ1-3,NA,NA,TRBV7-9,TGTGCCAGCAGCTTAGCGGGGTCCGGAAACACCATATATTTT,CASSLAGSGNTIYF
TRBJ2-7,NA,NA,TRBV29-1,TGCAGCGGCGGATGGGGATTCTACGAGCAGTACTTC,CSGGWGFYEQYF
TRBJ2-5,NA,NA,TRBV19,TGTGCCAGTAGTTTCGAGGAATTTGGGACCCAGTACTTC,CASSFEEFGTQYF
TRBJ2-7,NA,TRBD1,TRBV7-2,TGTGCCAGCAGCCCGGGACAGGGCTACGAGCAGTACTTC,CASSPGQGYEQYF
TRBJ2-7,NA,TRBD1,TRBV11-2,TGTGCCAGCAGTTCCGGGACAGGGGTCGAGCAGTACTTC,CASSSGTGVEQYF
TRBJ2-2,NA,NA,TRBV16,TGTGCCAGCAGCACCTTCACCGGGGAGCTGTTTTTT,CASSTFTGELFF
TRBJ2-7,NA,NA,TRBV7-9,TGTGCCAGCAGCTCCCCCGGGGTGCCCTACGAGCAGTACTTC,CASSSPGVPYEQYF
TRBJ1-6,few,NA,TRBV4-1,TGCGCCAGCAGCCAAGAGACGGGGACATATAATTCACCCCTCCACTTT,CASSQETGTYNSPLHF
TRBJ2-2,NA,NA,TRBV4-3,TGCGCCAGCAGCCCCGGGCCCAACACCGGGGAGCTGTTTTTT,CASSPGPNTGELFF
TRBJ1-1,NA,TRBD1,TRBV4-2,TGTGCCAGCAGCCAAGGAGGAGTCCGGGACAGGGACACTGAAGCTTTCTTT,CASSQGGVRDRDTEAFF
TRBJ1-1,NA,TRBD1,TRBV6-5,TGTGCCAGCAGTTACTCAACAGGGGTTAAAACTGAAGCTTTCTTT,CASSYSTGVKTEAFF
TRBJ2-7,NA,NA,TRBV11-2,TGTGCCAGCAGCCCGGACAGCTCCTACGAGCAGTACTTC,CASSPDSSYEQYF
TRBJ1-4,NA,NA,TRBV6-1,TGTGCCAGCAGTGAATACCTTGGGGGCCCAAAGGGGGAAAAACTGTTTTTT,CASSEYLGGPKGEKLFF
TRBJ1-1,NA,NA,TRBV7-9,TGTGCCAGCAGCGCGGACAGTCTAGTCGCTTTCTTT,CASSADSLVAFF
TRBJ1-1,NA,NA,TRBV9,TGTGCCAGCAGCGTAGTAGGGGGAGGTGACGAAGCTTTCTTT,CASSVVGGGDEAFF
TRBJ1-1,NA,NA,TRBV7-3,TGTGCCAGCAGCCTCGGGACAAACACTGAAGCTTTCTTT,CASSLGTNTEAFF
TRBJ2-1,few,NA,TRBV27,TGTGCCAGCAGTTTACTCGGCAATGAGCAGTTCTTC,CASSLLGNEQFF
TRBJ1-2,NA,TRBD1,TRBV4-2,TGTGCCAGCAGCCAAGTCTGGACAGGACTAAGTGGAGGCTACACCTTC,CASSQVWTGLSGGYTF
TRBJ1-3,NA,NA,TRBV2,TGTGCCAGCAGTGAGGGGGCCGGGCCAAACACCATATATTTT,CASSEGAGPNTIYF